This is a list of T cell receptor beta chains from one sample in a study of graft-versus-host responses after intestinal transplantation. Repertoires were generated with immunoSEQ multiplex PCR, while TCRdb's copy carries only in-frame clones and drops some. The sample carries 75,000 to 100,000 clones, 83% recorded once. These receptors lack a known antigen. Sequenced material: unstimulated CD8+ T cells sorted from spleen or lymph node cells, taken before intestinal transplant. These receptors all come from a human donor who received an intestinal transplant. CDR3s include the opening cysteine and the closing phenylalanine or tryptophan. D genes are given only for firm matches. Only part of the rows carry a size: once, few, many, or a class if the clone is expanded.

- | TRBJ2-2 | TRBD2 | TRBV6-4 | TGTGCCAGCAGTGACTCACTAGCGGCGAACACCGGGGAGCTGTTTTTT | CASSDSLAANTGELFF
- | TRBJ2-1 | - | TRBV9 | TGTGCCAGCAGCCCAAACGAGGGCTATGAGCAGTTCTTC | CASSPNEGYEQFF
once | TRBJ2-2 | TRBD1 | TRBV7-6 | TGTGCCAGCAGCTTCAGGGGGACCGGGGAGCTGTTTTTT | CASSFRGTGELFF
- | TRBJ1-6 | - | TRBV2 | TGTGCCAGCTCTCTTCCGGGACCGGTGGGCGGACCCCTCCACTTT | CASSLPGPVGGPLHF
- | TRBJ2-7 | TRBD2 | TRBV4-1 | TGCGCCAGCAGCCACAAGGGACTAGCGGGAGGGGAGCAGTACTTC | CASSHKGLAGGEQYF
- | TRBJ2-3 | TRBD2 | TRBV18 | TGTGCCAGCTCACCAGCCCCGGCGGCTAGCGGGATAGATTTT | CASSPAPAASGIDF
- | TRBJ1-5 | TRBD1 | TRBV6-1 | TGTGCCAGCAGCTCCGGGACAGGGGGCAATCAGCCCCAGCATTTT | CASSSGTGGNQPQHF
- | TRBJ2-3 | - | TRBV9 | TGTGCCAGCAGCGGAGGGGGGATAGATACGCAGTATTTT | CASSGGGIDTQYF
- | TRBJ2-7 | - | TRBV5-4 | TGTGCCAGCAGCCCGGACTTAGCCTACGAGCAGTACTTC | CASSPDLAYEQYF
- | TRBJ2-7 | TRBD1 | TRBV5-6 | TGTGCCAGCAGGCCGGGACAGGGGGCCTACGAGCAGTACTTC | CASRPGQGAYEQYF
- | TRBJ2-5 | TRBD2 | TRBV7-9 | TGTGCCAGCAGCTACCGTAGGCTAGCGGGGGGGCCCTTGGAGACCCAGTACTTC | CASSYRRLAGGPLETQYF
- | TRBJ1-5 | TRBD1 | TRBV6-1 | TGTGCCAGCATCCATCCCGGGACAGGGGGCCAGCCCCAGCATTTT | CASIHPGTGGQPQHF
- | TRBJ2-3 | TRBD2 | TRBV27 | TGTGCCAGCAGCTCCGGGACTATTGTGACAGATACGCAGTATTTT | CASSSGTIVTDTQYF
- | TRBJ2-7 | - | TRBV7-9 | TGTGCCAGCAGCCCACCTTCCCGGAGACAAGGGTACGAGCAGTACTTC | CASSPPSRRQGYEQYF
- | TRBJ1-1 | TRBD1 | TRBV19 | TGTGCCAGTAACTTGGGACAGGGGGCGAATGAAGCTTTCTTT | CASNLGQGANEAFF
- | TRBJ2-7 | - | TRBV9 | TGTGCCAGCAGCGTGGGGGCAGGGAGCTCCTACGAGCAGTACTTC | CASSVGAGSSYEQYF
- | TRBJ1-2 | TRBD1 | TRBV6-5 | TGTGCCATTCCCGGACAGGGTGACTATGGCTACACCTTC | CAIPGQGDYGYTF
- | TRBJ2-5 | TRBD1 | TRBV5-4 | TGTGCCAGCAGCACGAATGACAGGGGGTGGGAGACCCAGTACTTC | CASSTNDRGWETQYF
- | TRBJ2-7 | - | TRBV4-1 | TGCGCCAGCAGCGCGACTAGTGGGGCGCGCGAGCAGTACTTC | CASSATSGAREQYF
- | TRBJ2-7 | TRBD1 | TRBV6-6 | TGTGCCAGCAGTTATGGGACAGGGGGCTACTACGAGCAGTACTTC | CASSYGTGGYYEQYF
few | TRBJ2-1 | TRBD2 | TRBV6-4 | TGTGCCAGCAGTAAATTCGGGACTAGCGGCTCCTACAATGAGCAGTTCTTC | CASSKFGTSGSYNEQFF
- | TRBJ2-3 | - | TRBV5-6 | TGTGCCAGCAGCTTGGATTCGGCGGGGCGTAGCACAGATACGCAGTATTTT | CASSLDSAGRSTDTQYF
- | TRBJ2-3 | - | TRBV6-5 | TGTGCCGGCGTTACTAGCCTCGCCGATACGCAGTATTTT | CAGVTSLADTQYF
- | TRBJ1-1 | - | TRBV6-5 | TGTGCCAGCAGTGAAGTCCCGGGTGCTGAAGCTTTCTTT | CASSEVPGAEAFF
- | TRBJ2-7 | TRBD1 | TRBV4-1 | TGCGCCAGCAGCCCGTACGGGACAGACTCCTACGAGCAGTACTTC | CASSPYGTDSYEQYF
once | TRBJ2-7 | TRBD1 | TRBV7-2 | TGTGCCAGCAGCTCTCGGGACAGCTCCTACGAGCAGTACTTC | CASSSRDSSYEQYF
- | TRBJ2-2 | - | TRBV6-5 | TGTGCCAGCAGTTACTCTCAGGGAATAAGCCGGGAGCTGTTTTTT | CASSYSQGISRELFF